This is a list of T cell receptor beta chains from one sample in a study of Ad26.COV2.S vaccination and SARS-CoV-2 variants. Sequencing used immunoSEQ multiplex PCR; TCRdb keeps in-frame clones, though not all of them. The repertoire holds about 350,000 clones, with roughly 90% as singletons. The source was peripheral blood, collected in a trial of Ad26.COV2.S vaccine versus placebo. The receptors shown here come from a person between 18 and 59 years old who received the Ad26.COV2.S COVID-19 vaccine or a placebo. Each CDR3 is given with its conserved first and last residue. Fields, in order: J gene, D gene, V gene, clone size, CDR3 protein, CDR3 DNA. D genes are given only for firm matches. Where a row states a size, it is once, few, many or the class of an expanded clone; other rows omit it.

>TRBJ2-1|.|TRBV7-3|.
CASSLTLVRGEQFF
TGTGCCAGCAGCTTAACCCTAGTGAGGGGCGAGCAGTTCTTC
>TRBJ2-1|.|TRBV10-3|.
CAISDGEGRFF
TGTGCCATCAGTGATGGCGAGGGCCGATTCTTC
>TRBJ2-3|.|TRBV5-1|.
CASSLQAQGSDTQYF
TGCGCCAGCAGCTTGCAGGCTCAGGGCTCAGATACGCAGTATTTT
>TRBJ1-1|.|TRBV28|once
CASSLGAGLNTEAFF
TGTGCCAGCAGTTTAGGGGCAGGGTTGAACACTGAAGCTTTCTTT
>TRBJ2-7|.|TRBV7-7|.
CASSRLGRGSFGQYF
TGTGCCAGCAGCCGCCTTGGCAGGGGATCGTTTGGGCAGTACTTC
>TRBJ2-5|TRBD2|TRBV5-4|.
CASSLAGLAGGTQYF
TGTGCCAGCAGCTTGGCCGGACTAGCGGGAGGGACCCAGTACTTC
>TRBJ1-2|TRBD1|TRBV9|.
CASSPTGVNGYTF
TGTGCCAGCAGCCCCACAGGGGTTAATGGCTACACCTTC
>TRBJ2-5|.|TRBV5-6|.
CASSFGTTAEGTQYF
TGTGCCAGCAGCTTCGGGACGACTGCCGAAGGGACCCAGTACTTC
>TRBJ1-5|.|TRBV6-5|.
CASSDTRNQPQHF
TGTGCCAGCTCAGACACTCGCAATCAGCCCCAGCATTTT
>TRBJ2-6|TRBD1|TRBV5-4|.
CASSWQQGTPGANVLTF
TGTGCCAGCAGCTGGCAACAGGGGACCCCTGGGGCCAACGTCCTGACTTTC
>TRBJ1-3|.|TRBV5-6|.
CASSLGSSGNTIYF
TGTGCCAGCAGCTTGGGTAGCTCTGGAAACACCATATATTTT
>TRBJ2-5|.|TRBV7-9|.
CASSLVSSQGQETQYF
TGTGCCAGCAGCTTAGTAAGCTCTCAGGGACAAGAGACCCAGTACTTC
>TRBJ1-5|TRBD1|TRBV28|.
CASSPRRTGNQPQHF
TGTGCCAGCAGTCCACGACGGACAGGGAATCAGCCCCAGCATTTT
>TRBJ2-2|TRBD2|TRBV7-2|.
CASSLAPLAGWGTGELFF
TGTGCCAGCAGCCTAGCCCCACTAGCGGGATGGGGCACCGGGGAGCTGTTTTTT
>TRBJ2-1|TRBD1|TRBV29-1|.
CSARGQGYNEQFF
TGCAGCGCCAGAGGACAGGGGTACAATGAGCAGTTCTTC
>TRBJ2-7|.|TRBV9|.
CASSVGEGANSYEQYF
TGTGCCAGCAGCGTAGGGGAGGGGGCAAACTCCTACGAGCAGTACTTC
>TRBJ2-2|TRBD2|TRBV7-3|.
CASMRESTGELFF
TGTGCCAGCATGCGGGAGAGTACCGGGGAGCTGTTTTTT
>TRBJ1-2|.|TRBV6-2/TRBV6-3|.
CASSSYREANYGYTF
TGTGCCAGCAGTTCCTACAGGGAAGCTAACTATGGCTACACCTTC
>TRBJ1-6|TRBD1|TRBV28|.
CASRGTVHNSPLHF
TGTGCCAGCAGAGGGACAGTCCATAATTCACCCCTCCACTTT
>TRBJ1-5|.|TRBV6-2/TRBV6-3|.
CASSYLDRPGPQHF
TGTGCCAGCAGTTATCTGGACAGACCGGGGCCCCAGCATTTT